Many counts were recorded for the clone carrying this T cell receptor (beta chain). Its cognate antigen is unknown. This sample was included in a study of T cells after posttransplantation cyclophosphamide. Study results and caveats: TRB overlap between skin or GI tissue T cells and blood was limited. TRB clonality was highly associated with recipient CMV seropositivity and reactivation. Donor-recipient repertoire similarity was low at 1-2 months, rising over year one.

On the day of bone marrow donation, the related graft donor provided peripheral blood. The assay was immunoSEQ multiplex PCR, and TCRdb's table has in-frame clones only and misses some. The profile covers tens of thousands of clones, none occurring a single time. Germline CDR1 is KGHSH and CDR2 is LQKENI. The CDR3 loop spans 14 amino acids. V was clipped by 0 bases and J by 7 bases; unmatched bases: 2. The chain employs TRBV18 and TRBJ2-1, with 8 bases aligning to TRBD1. Material: PBMCs. The sequence derives from a man aged 35 to 55 in good health, CMV-negative, and a related stem cell transplant donor. CDR3 sequence: CASSPPGQENEQFF. Here the CDR3 DNA reads TGTGCCAGCTCACCACCGGGACAGGAGAATGAGCAGTTCTTC.